The rows below give T cell receptor beta chains drawn from one sample of a study of cytomegalovirus exposure and HLA in healthy donors. The method was immunoSEQ multiplex PCR; TCRdb's version includes in-frame clones alone and lacks a portion of them. The sample has roughly 100,000 clones; roughly 80% are singletons. The specimen sequenced was PBMCs. The origin of the receptors is a man aged 25-40 years in good health and CMV-seropositive. Each CDR3 is given without its conserved first and last residue.

CDR3 protein	V gene	J gene
ASGTGSNQPQH	TRBV12-5	TRBJ1-5
AWGLAGYEQY	TRBV30	NA
ASSPGTGDSPLH	TRBV7-9	TRBJ1-6
AWSVRGNEQF	TRBV30	TRBJ2-1
ASSLGGLAGGPCEQF	TRBV5-1	TRBJ2-1
ASSVTGLAFAEQF	TRBV9	TRBJ2-1
ASTSGDSTSGNTIY	TRBV28	TRBJ1-3
AITPTPLVSGSYEQY	TRBV10-3	TRBJ2-7
ASSLEARGSEAF	TRBV5-1	TRBJ1-1
ASSFRRDSLSYEQY	TRBV5-1	TRBJ2-7
ASTHRGQGFTEAF	TRBV7-9	TRBJ1-1
ASSSASGVSYNEQF	TRBV5-4	TRBJ2-1
ASSLIGAMNTEAF	TRBV27	TRBJ1-1
ASSLGGRENEQY	TRBV7-8	TRBJ2-7
ASSLQASGGIYEQY	TRBV18	TRBJ2-7
ASSLNLRGEQY	TRBV7-3	TRBJ2-7
ASSQVVGFRSSYEQY	TRBV4-1	TRBJ2-7
ASSYWDRGVGEQF	TRBV6-5	TRBJ2-1
ASSHRGRLESPLH	TRBV5-4	TRBJ1-6
ASSSHQGYQPQH	TRBV4-1	TRBJ1-5
ASSHGPGTGDQPQH	TRBV4-1	TRBJ1-5
ASSLAGTGVINTGELF	TRBV5-1	TRBJ2-2
ATSRAAGNYGYT	TRBV15	TRBJ1-2
ASSREHSNQPQH	TRBV18	TRBJ1-5